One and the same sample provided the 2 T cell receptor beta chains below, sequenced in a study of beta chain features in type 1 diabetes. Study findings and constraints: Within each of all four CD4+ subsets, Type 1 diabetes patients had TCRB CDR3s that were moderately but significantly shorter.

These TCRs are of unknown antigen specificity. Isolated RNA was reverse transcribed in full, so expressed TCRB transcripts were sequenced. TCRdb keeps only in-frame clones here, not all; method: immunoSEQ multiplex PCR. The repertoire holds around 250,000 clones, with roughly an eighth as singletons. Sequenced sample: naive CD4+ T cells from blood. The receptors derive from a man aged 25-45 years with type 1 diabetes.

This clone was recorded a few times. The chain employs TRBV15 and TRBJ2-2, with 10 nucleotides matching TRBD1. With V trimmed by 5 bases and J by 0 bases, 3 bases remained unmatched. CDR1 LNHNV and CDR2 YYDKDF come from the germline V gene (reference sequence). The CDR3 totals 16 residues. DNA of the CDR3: TGTGCCACCAGCGGGGGACAGGGGCCGAACACCGGGGAGCTGTTTTTT. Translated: CATSGGQGPNTGELFF. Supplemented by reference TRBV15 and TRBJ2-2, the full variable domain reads DAMVIQNPRYQVTQFGKPVTLSCSQTLNHNVMYWYQQKSSQAPKLLFHYYDKDFNNEADTPDNFQSRRPNTSFCFLDIRSPGLGDTAMYLCATSGGQGPNTGELFFGEGSRLTVL.

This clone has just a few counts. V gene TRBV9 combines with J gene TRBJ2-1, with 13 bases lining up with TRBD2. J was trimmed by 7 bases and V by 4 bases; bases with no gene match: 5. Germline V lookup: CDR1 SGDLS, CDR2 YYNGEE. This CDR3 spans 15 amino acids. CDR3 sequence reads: CASSSRTSGSNEQFF. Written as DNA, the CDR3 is TGTGCCAGCAGCTCCCGGACTAGCGGGAGTAATGAGCAGTTCTTC.